This section outlines one T cell receptor (beta chain) sequence together with its context. Being one base from a much bigger clone, this may be a read error. Sorting recovered naive CD8 T cells on a CD8+CD4-CCR7+CD45RA+ profile. The CDR3 contains 14 residues. V lost 7 bases and J lost 6; bases outside the gene matches: 10. Looked up from germline, CDR1 is MDHEN and CDR2 is SYDVKM. Each CDR3 protein is one row after TCRdb ran MiXCR on the PCR reads. Among some 680,000 distinct CDR3 sequences listed, less than 30% were seen once. The entry originates in a study of molecular identifiers for immune sequencing clone quantification. Turning to the study itself: Within a replicate experiment, RNA obtained from either about 20,000 or 100,000 naive CD8 cells was divided into five aliquots, and four of those aliquots were then sequenced.

The sequence came from a human donor in good health. Some libraries in this study had Jurkat cell RNA spiked in. V is TRBV28 and J is TRBJ1-1; 8 bases line up with TRBD1. The sample comprised naive CD8+ T cells from blood, with Jurkat cell RNA spiked in. The sample's subset: FACS-sorted CD8+CD4-CCR7+CD45RA+ naive T cells. CDR3 DNA sequence: TGTGCCAGCATTCTCCTCACAGGGGGTTCTGAAGCTTTCTTT. As protein: CASILLTGGSEAFF.